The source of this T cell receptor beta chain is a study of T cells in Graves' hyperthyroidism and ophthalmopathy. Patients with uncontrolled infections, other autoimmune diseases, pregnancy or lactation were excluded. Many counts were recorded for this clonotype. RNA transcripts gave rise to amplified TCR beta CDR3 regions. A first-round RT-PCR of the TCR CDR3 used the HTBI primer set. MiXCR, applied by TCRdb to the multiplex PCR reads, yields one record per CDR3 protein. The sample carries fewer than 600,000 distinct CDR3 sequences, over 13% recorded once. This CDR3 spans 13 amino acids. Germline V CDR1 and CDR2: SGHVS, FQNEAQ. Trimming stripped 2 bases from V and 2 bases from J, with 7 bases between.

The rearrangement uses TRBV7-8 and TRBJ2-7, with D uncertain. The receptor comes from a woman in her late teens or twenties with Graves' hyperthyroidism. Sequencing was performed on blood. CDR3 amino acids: CASSLFPTYEQYV. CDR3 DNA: TGTGCCAGCAGCTTATTCCCTACCTACGAGCAGTACGTC.